The clone carrying this TCR beta chain appeared many times. These data belong to a study of Graves' ophthalmopathy and Graves' hyperthyroidism. Across the whole study: Ophthalmopathy not arising within 18 months of follow-up defined hyperthyroidism as stable.

Trimming took 6 bases from V and 7 from J, leaving 16 bases between them. The CDR3 runs 15 residues. Germline-derived CDR1 and CDR2 are ENHRY and SYGVKD. Diagnosis relied on clinical symptoms, serum thyroxine, TRAb, thyroid ultrasound and orbital computed tomography. For repertoire sequencing, the TCR beta CDR3 regions were amplified from RNA transcripts. The library came from an HTBI-primed first-round RT-PCR and a second-round multiplex PCR. MiXCR, run by TCRdb on the multiplex PCR reads, gives a single entry per CDR3 protein. The sample carries about 600,000 distinct CDR3 sequences, 35% to 40% recorded once.

This sequence joins TRBV10-3 and TRBJ1-6; D is possibly TRBD1 (6 bases). The material sequenced was peripheral blood or thyroid tissue (not recorded which). The receptor comes from an adult man with Graves' hyperthyroidism. The DNA for the CDR3 is TGTGCCATCAGCTTCCAGGGGCCCCCAAATTCACCCCTCCACTTT. This encodes CAISFQGPPNSPLHF.